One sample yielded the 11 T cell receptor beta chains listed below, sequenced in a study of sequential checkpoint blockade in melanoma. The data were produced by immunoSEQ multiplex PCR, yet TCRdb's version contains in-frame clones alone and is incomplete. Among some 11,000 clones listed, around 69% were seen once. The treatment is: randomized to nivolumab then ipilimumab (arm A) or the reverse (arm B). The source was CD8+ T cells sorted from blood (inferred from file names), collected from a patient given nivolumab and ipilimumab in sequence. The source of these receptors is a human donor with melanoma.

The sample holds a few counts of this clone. CDR3 nucleotides: TGTGCCAGCAGCCGCGAGGAGGAAAAACTGTTTTTT. Protein: CASSREEEKLFF. The gene calls are TRBV7-6 and TRBJ1-4, with no clear D. This CDR3 has 12 residues. Germline loops: CDR1 SGHVS, CDR2 FNYEAQ. Trimming took 5 bases from V and 8 from J, leaving 9 bases between them.

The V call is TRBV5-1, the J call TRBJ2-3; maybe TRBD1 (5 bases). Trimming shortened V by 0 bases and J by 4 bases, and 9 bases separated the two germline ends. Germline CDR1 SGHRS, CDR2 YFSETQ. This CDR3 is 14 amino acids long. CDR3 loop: CASSLAGNPDTQYF. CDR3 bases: TGCGCCAGCAGCTTGGCAGGGAACCCAGATACGCAGTATTTT.

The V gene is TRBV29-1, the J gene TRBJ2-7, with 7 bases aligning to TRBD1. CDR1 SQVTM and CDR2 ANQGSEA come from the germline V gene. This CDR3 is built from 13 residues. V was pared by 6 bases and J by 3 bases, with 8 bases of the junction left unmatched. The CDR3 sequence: CSVRGQDVYEQYF. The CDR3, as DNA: TGCAGCGTGAGAGGACAGGATGTCTACGAGCAGTACTTC.

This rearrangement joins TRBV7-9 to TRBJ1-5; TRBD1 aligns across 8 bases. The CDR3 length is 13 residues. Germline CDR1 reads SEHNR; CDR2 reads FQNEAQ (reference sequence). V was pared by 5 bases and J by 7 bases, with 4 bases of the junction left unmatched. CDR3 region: CASSPGGGQPQHF. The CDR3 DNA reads TGTGCCAGCAGCCCAGGGGGCGGGCAGCCCCAGCATTTT.

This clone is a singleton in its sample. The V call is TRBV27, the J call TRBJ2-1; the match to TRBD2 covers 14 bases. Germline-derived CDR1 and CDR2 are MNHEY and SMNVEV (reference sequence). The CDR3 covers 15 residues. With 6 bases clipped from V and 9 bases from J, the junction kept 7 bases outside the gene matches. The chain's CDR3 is CASRRTSGRYVEQFF. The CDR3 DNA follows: TGTGCCAGCAGACGGACTAGCGGGAGGTATGTTGAGCAGTTCTTC.

CDR3 in DNA: TGTGCCTGGCGCGGACGAGGGGGAAATCAGCCCCAGCATTTT. Amino acid sequence: CAWRGRGGNQPQHF. The chain uses TRBV30 and TRBJ1-5; maybe TRBD1 (6 bases). Trimming removed 5 bases at V and 4 bases at J, with 15 bases between. The CDR3 is made up of 14 amino acids. The germline CDR1 and CDR2 sequences are GTSNPN and SVGIG (reference sequence).

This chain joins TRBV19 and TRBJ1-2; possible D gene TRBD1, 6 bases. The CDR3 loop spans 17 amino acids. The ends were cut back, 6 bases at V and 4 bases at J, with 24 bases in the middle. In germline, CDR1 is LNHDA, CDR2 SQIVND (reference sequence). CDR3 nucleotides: TGTGCCAGTAGCCGGCCGGGACAAGGTCTCGTTGTCTATGGCTACACCTTC. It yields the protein CASSRPGQGLVVYGYTF.

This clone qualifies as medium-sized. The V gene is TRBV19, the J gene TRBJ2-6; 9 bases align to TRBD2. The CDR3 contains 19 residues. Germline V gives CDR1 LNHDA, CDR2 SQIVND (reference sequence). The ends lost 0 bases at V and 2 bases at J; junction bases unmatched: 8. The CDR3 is CASSIDRAGGPPGANVLTF. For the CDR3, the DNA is TGTGCCAGTAGTATAGATCGGGCGGGAGGGCCTCCTGGGGCCAACGTCCTGACTTTC.

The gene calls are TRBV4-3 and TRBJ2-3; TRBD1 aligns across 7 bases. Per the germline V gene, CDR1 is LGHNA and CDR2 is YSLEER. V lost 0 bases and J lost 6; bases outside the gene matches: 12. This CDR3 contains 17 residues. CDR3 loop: CASSQDHLQGRLDTQYF. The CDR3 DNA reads TGCGCCAGCAGCCAAGACCACCTACAGGGGCGATTGGATACGCAGTATTTT.

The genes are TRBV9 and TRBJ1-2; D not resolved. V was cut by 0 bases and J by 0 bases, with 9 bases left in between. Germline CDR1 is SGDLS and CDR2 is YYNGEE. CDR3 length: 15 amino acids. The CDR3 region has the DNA TGTGCCAGCAGCGTAGAGGCAGGTCCTAACTATGGCTACACCTTC. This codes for CASSVEAGPNYGYTF.

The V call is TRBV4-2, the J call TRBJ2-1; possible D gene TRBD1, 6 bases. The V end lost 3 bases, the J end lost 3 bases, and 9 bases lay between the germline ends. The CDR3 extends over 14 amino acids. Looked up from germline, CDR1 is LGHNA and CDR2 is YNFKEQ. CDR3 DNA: TGTGCCAGCAGCCAGGGGGCAGGCTACAATGAGCAGTTCTTC. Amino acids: CASSQGAGYNEQFF.